Below, 29 T cell receptor beta chains from the same sample are listed, as sequenced in a study of blood T cell repertoires in COVID-19. TCRdb keeps only in-frame clones here, not all; method: immunoSEQ multiplex PCR. The repertoire holds just under 300,000 clones, with around 84% as singletons. The sequencing input was peripheral blood. These receptors were obtained from a man between 65 and 85 years old with acute or convalescent COVID-19.

The chain carries TRBV5-6 and TRBJ2-5; 11 nucleotides align to TRBD2. V lost 0 bases and J lost 2; bases outside the gene matches: 12. In germline, CDR1 is SGHDT, CDR2 YYEEEE. The CDR3 covers 19 residues. CDR3 residues: CASSLGRGRGTSGQETQYF. Here the CDR3 DNA reads TGTGCCAGCAGCTTGGGGAGGGGGCGAGGGACTAGCGGTCAAGAGACCCAGTACTTC.

This clone was seen once. The chain joins TRBV7-2 to TRBJ2-5; 9 positions agree with TRBD1. Germline V gene data show CDR1 as SGHTA and CDR2 as FQGNSA. V gave up 5 bases and J gave up 5 bases; unmatched junction bases: 6. This CDR3 comprises 14 residues. CDR3 sequence: CASSQQGAVETQYF. The DNA of the CDR3 is TGTGCCAGCAGCCAACAGGGGGCCGTCGAGACCCAGTACTTC.

The genes are TRBV19 and TRBJ1-1; TRBD1 agrees at 9 bases. Germline CDR1 is LNHDA and CDR2 is SQIVND (reference sequence). This CDR3 spans 15 amino acids. J was trimmed by 4 bases and V by 4 bases; bases with no gene match: 7. The DNA of the CDR3 is TGTGCCAGTAGTAAGAGACAGGGGGAGAGCACTGAAGCTTTCTTT. Encoded protein: CASSKRQGESTEAFF.

V and J are TRBV24-1 and TRBJ2-5, with a possible D match to TRBD1 (5 bases). The V end lost 1 base, the J end lost 3 bases, and 11 bases lay between the germline ends. The CDR3 has 15 amino acids. Germline assignment: CDR1 KGHDR and CDR2 SFDVKD. The CDR3 is CATSDLTGDEETQYF. The DNA of the CDR3 is TGTGCCACCAGTGATTTAACAGGCGACGAAGAGACCCAGTACTTC.

The chain employs TRBV3-1 (or the pseudogene TRBV3-2) and TRBJ1-1, with 9 positions matching TRBD1. Germline trimming cut 4 bases from V and 8 bases from J; bases unmatched to any gene: 8. This CDR3 contains 14 residues. Germline lookup yields CDR1 LGHDT and CDR2 YNNKEL (reference sequence). The CDR3 loop is CASSPWDRDREAFF. DNA of the CDR3: TGTGCCAGCAGCCCGTGGGACAGGGATAGAGAAGCTTTCTTT.

The genes are TRBV3-1 (or the pseudogene TRBV3-2) and TRBJ2-5, with TRBD2 matching over 9 bases. Germline values: CDR1 LGHDT, CDR2 YNNKEL (reference sequence). The V gene end was trimmed by 1 base and the J gene end by 5 bases; junction bases not matched to a gene: 8. CDR3 size: 16 residues. The CDR3 DNA follows: TGTGCCAGCAGCCAAGTGATTAGCGGGGGAGGTGAGACCCAGTACTTC. It encodes CASSQVISGGGETQYF.

This chain connects TRBV4-3 to TRBJ1-2; D might be TRBD1 (5 bases). V lost 0 bases and J 2 bases, leaving 13 bases between the germline ends. Germline CDR1 LGHNA, CDR2 YSLEER. The CDR3 contains 16 residues. The CDR3 nucleotides read TGCGCCAGCAGCCAAGATTTTGGGGGGGGGAACTATGGCTACACCTTC. Translation: CASSQDFGGGNYGYTF.

This clone was seen a handful of times. The chain is built from TRBV20-1 and TRBJ2-7; TRBD2 agrees at 7 bases. The CDR3 runs 14 residues. CDR1 DFQATT and CDR2 SNEGSKA come from the germline V gene (reference sequence). V shed 3 bases, J shed 3 bases, and the junction held 8 bases outside the gene matches. As DNA, the CDR3 is TGCAGTGCTAGTCGTCTGGGGGGGGGCTACGAGCAGTACTTC. As protein: CSASRLGGGYEQYF.

The rearrangement links TRBV5-1 to TRBJ2-3, with TRBD2 identical over 9 bases. Looked up from germline, CDR1 is SGHRS and CDR2 is YFSETQ. J lost 6 bases, V lost 0 bases, and 8 bases had no gene match. The CDR3 runs 16 residues. CDR3 coding DNA: TGCGCCAGCAGCTTGGTGGCGGGGGGGCCTGGCGATACGCAGTATTTT. This gives the protein CASSLVAGGPGDTQYF.

This rearrangement joins TRBV6-5 to TRBJ2-5; D is unresolved. V gave up 0 bases and J gave up 4 bases, with 12 bases separating them. CDR3 size: 15 residues. The germline V gene has CDR1 MNHEY and CDR2 SVGAGI. The CDR3: CASSYSRPSSETQYF. The CDR3 nucleotides are TGTGCCAGCAGTTACTCCCGTCCTAGTTCAGAGACCCAGTACTTC.

In this sample, this clone turned up a few times. The CDR3: CASSIAGGWNSPLHF. The CDR3 DNA follows: TGTGCCAGTAGTATAGCTGGGGGCTGGAATTCACCCCTCCACTTT. This chain connects TRBV19 to TRBJ1-6; TRBD1 might be the D (6 bases). The CDR3 has 15 amino acids. The germline V gene encodes CDR1 LNHDA and CDR2 SQIVND (reference sequence). V lost 1 base and J lost 7, with 11 bases in between.

The chain joins TRBV9 to TRBJ1-4; the match to TRBD1 covers 10 bases. Trimming at V came to 4 bases and at J to 7 bases, leaving 7 bases not matched to a gene. Germline loops: CDR1 SGDLS, CDR2 YYNGEE. The CDR3 length is 15 residues. The CDR3 reads CASSTGDRGGEKLFF. In nucleotides, the CDR3 is TGTGCCAGCAGCACCGGGGACAGGGGAGGTGAAAAACTGTTTTTT.

The rearrangement uses TRBV24-1 and TRBJ1-2; a possible D gene is TRBD1 (6 bases). The CDR3 has 15 amino acids. Germline-derived CDR1 and CDR2 are KGHDR and SFDVKD. The V and J ends lost 5 bases and 2 bases respectively, with 14 bases between them. The DNA for the CDR3 is TGTGCCACCAGTGCGTCCGACAGGCCCAACTATGGCTACACCTTC. This translates into CATSASDRPNYGYTF.

The gene calls are TRBV28 and TRBJ2-3, with 9 bases that match TRBD2. With V trimmed by 3 bases and J by 0 bases, 7 bases remained unmatched. The CDR3 loop spans 17 amino acids. Germline V lookup: CDR1 MDHEN, CDR2 SYDVKM. CDR3 coding DNA: TGTGCCAGCAGTTTCCGGGCGGGGGGGCTTAGCACAGATACGCAGTATTTT. It is translated as CASSFRAGGLSTDTQYF.

The genes are TRBV4-1 and TRBJ2-6; no clear D. V was shortened by 2 bases and J by 0 bases, with 5 bases between the two germline ends. Per germline, CDR1 MGHRA and CDR2 YSYEKL. The CDR3 has 15 residues. CDR3 sequence: CASSQQFSGANVLTF. The CDR3 DNA follows: TGCGCCAGCAGCCAACAGTTCTCTGGGGCCAACGTCCTGACTTTC.

The gene calls are TRBV29-1 and TRBJ2-3; no clear D gene. The length of the CDR3 is 12 residues. With 5 bases removed from V and 9 bases from J, the gap between germline ends came to 15 bases. CDR1 SQVTM and CDR2 ANQGSEA come from the germline V gene. The CDR3 reads CSVQPPQITQYF. The CDR3 DNA sequence: TGCAGCGTTCAACCCCCGCAGATAACGCAGTATTTT.

The chain carries TRBV4-3 and TRBJ1-1; D gene ambiguous. Germline V gene data show CDR1 as LGHNA and CDR2 as YSLEER. The CDR3 contains 14 residues. V gave up 0 bases and J gave up 0 bases, with 5 bases separating them. The CDR3 DNA reads TGCGCCAGCAGCCAAGAGTTCATGAACACTGAAGCTTTCTTT. It yields the protein CASSQEFMNTEAFF.

This rearrangement joins TRBV7-2 to TRBJ1-4, with TRBD1 matching over 8 bases. The germline gives CDR1 SGHTA, CDR2 FQGNSA. This CDR3 is built from 12 residues. V shed 5 bases, J shed 8 bases, and the junction held 1 base outside the gene matches. CDR3 nucleotide sequence: TGTGCCAGCAGCCGGGACAGGGAAAAACTGTTTTTT. Translation: CASSRDREKLFF. The variable domain in full, completed from reference TRBV7-2 and TRBJ1-4, reads GAGVSQSPSNKVTEKGKDVELRCDPISGHTALYWYRQSLGQGLEFLIYFQGNSAPDKSGLPSDRFSAERTGGSVSTLTIQRTQQEDSAVYLCASSRDREKLFFGSGTQLSVL.

The J gene is TRBJ2-1, the V gene TRBV5-1; D call uncertain. V lost 5 bases, J lost 10 bases, and 10 bases lay in between. The CDR3 extends over 11 amino acids. The germline CDR1 and CDR2 sequences are SGHRS and YFSETQ. As DNA, the CDR3 is TGCGCCAGCAGTGACTTAGCCGAGCAGTTCTTC. Residues: CASSDLAEQFF.

V is TRBV12-3 or TRBV12-4 and J is TRBJ1-1; D is ambiguous. The CDR3 length is 13 residues. Deletions cut 6 bases from V and 1 base from J, with 9 bases between. The CDR3 DNA sequence: TGTGCCAGCAGCAGAGCGAGGAACACTGAAGCTTTCTTT. This sequence encodes CASSRARNTEAFF.

The chain employs TRBV4-3 and TRBJ2-2; D is perhaps TRBD2 (6 bases). There are 15 residues in the CDR3. Germline V gives CDR1 LGHNA, CDR2 YSLEER. V lost 0 bases and J lost 4, with 9 bases in between. This CDR3 is CASSQDFGGTGELFF. The CDR3 nucleotides read TGCGCCAGCAGCCAAGATTTCGGGGGCACCGGGGAGCTGTTTTTT.

This chain joins TRBV28 and TRBJ2-4; perhaps TRBD2 as D (5 bases). Looked up from germline, CDR1 is MDHEN and CDR2 is SYDVKM. The CDR3 covers 13 residues. Trimming stripped 6 bases from V and 0 bases from J, with 6 bases between. CDR3 sequence (DNA): TGTGCCAGCAGGGACTCAGCCAAAAACATTCAGTACTTC. It translates to CASRDSAKNIQYF.

The DNA for the CDR3 is TGTGCCAGCAGCCCGCCAGGGAACAAAAACATTCAGTACTTC. The encoded protein is CASSPPGNKNIQYF. The chain uses TRBV5-4 and TRBJ2-4; tentatively, D is TRBD1 (5 bases). CDR3 size: 14 residues. V dropped 4 bases and J dropped 3 bases, with 11 bases sitting between them. The V gene's germline CDR1 is SGHNT and CDR2 YYREEE (reference sequence).

Regarding this clone: Other DNA sequences in the sample encode the same CDR3. The genes are TRBV28 and TRBJ2-2; 15 positions match TRBD2. The V gene's germline CDR1 is MDHEN and CDR2 SYDVKM. The CDR3 has 17 amino acids. After removal of 6 bases from V and 1 base from J, the junction contained 3 bases not matched to a gene. CDR3 in amino acids: CASSRGLAGGNTGELFF. The CDR3 DNA sequence: TGTGCCAGCAGCCGGGGACTAGCGGGGGGGAACACCGGGGAGCTGTTTTTT.

The rearrangement uses TRBV5-1 and TRBJ2-5; 9 bases fit TRBD2. The CDR3 sequence is 15 residues long. After removal of 1 base from V and 5 bases from J, the junction contained 6 bases not matched to a gene. In germline, CDR1 is SGHRS, CDR2 YFSETQ. The CDR3 DNA reads as TGCGCCAGCAGCTTGTTGGGGACTAGCAGGGAGACCCAGTACTTC. This sequence encodes CASSLLGTSRETQYF.

Only one count was recorded for this clone. The CDR3 DNA reads TGTGCCAGCAGTCCAGGGAACCACTATGGCTACACCTTC. The encoded protein is CASSPGNHYGYTF. J is TRBJ1-2 and V is TRBV7-3; D might be TRBD1 (5 bases). There are 13 residues in the CDR3. With 6 bases removed from V and 3 bases from J, the gap between germline ends came to 11 bases. Per the germline V gene, CDR1 is SGHTA and CDR2 is FQGTGA.

This sequence joins TRBV27 and TRBJ2-7; D might be TRBD1 (6 bases). CDR1 MNHEY and CDR2 SMNVEV come from the germline V gene (reference sequence). The CDR3 is 12 residues long. V lost 5 bases, J lost 12 bases, and 17 bases lay in between. This CDR3 reads CASSVHHGTLYF. In DNA form, the CDR3 reads TGTGCCAGCAGTGTTCACCATGGGACATTGTACTTC.

Points on this clone: Additional DNA sequences in this sample encode the identical CDR3. The chain joins TRBV5-1 to TRBJ2-1, with 8 bases aligning to TRBD2. V was pared by 0 bases and J by 3 bases, with 2 bases of the junction left unmatched. Germline CDR1 reads SGHRS; CDR2 reads YFSETQ. This CDR3 is 15 amino acids long. CDR3 sequence reads: CASSLGLASYNEQFF. The CDR3 DNA sequence: TGCGCCAGCAGCTTGGGACTAGCGAGCTACAATGAGCAGTTCTTC.

CDR3 DNA sequence: TGTGCCAGCAGCGTAGAAAGGGGTGGGGATGGCTACACCTTC. Translating gives CASSVERGGDGYTF. The V gene is TRBV9, the J gene TRBJ1-2; tentative D call: TRBD1 (5 bases). Germline V CDR1 and CDR2: SGDLS, YYNGEE. V was cut by 0 bases and J by 6 bases, with 12 bases left in between. The CDR3 is 14 residues long.